This passage covers 9 T cell receptor beta chains from one sample sequenced in a study of T cell repertoires in cytomegalovirus infection. Their target antigens are unknown. MiXCR was run by TCRdb on the reads, yielding one entry per CDR3 protein. The data hold under 850,000 distinct CDR3 sequences, with around 30% observed a single time. The source material was cultured PBMCs, sampled from culture after CMV antigen stimulation. Receptor source: a human donor in good health (CMV status not recorded). Some clones in this sample may be carry-over from other donors' samples.

This chain uses TRBV29-1 with TRBJ2-3, with 8 nucleotides matching TRBD2. CDR3 length equals 14 residues. Germline trimming cut 8 bases from V and 6 bases from J; bases unmatched to any gene: 13. Germline-derived CDR1 and CDR2 are SQVTM and ANQGSEA. CDR3 residues: CSTPGGGGLDTQYF. The DNA of the CDR3 is TGCAGCACCCCGGGGGGCGGGGGGTTGGATACGCAGTATTTT.

The table lists this clonotype with many counts. The V call is TRBV18, the J call TRBJ2-7, with 9 bases identical to TRBD1. CDR3 length: 14 amino acids. V lost 8 bases and J lost 3; bases outside the gene matches: 8. Per the germline V gene, CDR1 is KGHSH and CDR2 is LQKENI. CDR3 protein: CASSPGQGSYEQYF. The CDR3 DNA reads as TGTGCCAGCAGCCCGGGACAGGGCAGCTACGAGCAGTACTTC.

This clonotype showed up just once. The chain links TRBV20-1 to TRBJ2-1; D might be TRBD1 or TRBD2, each matching 5 bases. V was cut by 6 bases and J by 0 bases, with 18 bases left in between. Germline V gives CDR1 DFQATT, CDR2 SNEGSKA (reference sequence). The CDR3 extends over 16 amino acids. The CDR3 DNA reads as TGCAGTGCCCCGGGCCCTCCAGGGAGCTCCTACAATGAGCAGTTCTTC. It codes for CSAPGPPGSSYNEQFF.

J is TRBJ2-1 and V is TRBV20-1; D is uncertain. Germline loops: CDR1 DFQATT, CDR2 SNEGSKA (reference sequence). V was pared by 3 bases and J by 2 bases, with 14 bases between. The CDR3 extends over 15 amino acids. CDR3 protein: CSASQSAVTYNEQFF. In nucleotides, the CDR3 is TGCAGTGCTAGTCAGTCGGCGGTGACCTACAATGAGCAGTTCTTC.

This clonotype has just a few counts. The rearrangement links TRBV19 to TRBJ2-1, with 9 bases identical to TRBD1. The junction had 11 bases not matched to a gene; V was cut back by 7 bases and J by 7 bases. The CDR3 is made up of 15 amino acids. The germline gives CDR1 LNHDA, CDR2 SQIVND (reference sequence). CDR3 in amino acids: CASIPQGAAGNEQFF. The CDR3 region has the DNA TGTGCCAGTATCCCACAGGGGGCTGCGGGGAATGAGCAGTTCTTC.

This clonotype was counted only a few times. The chain has TRBV4-2 and TRBJ2-7; 7 bases are shared with TRBD1. V dropped 3 bases and J dropped 0; count of bases not matched to a gene: 8. This CDR3 region has 16 residues. Germline CDR1 is LGHNA and CDR2 is YNFKEQ. CDR3 protein: CASSHEPGQYSYEQYF. CDR3 coding DNA: TGTGCCAGCAGCCATGAACCGGGACAGTACTCCTACGAGCAGTACTTC.

This chain joins TRBV12-3 or TRBV12-4 and TRBJ1-1; 12 nucleotides align to TRBD1. The CDR3 contains 14 residues. With V trimmed by 6 bases and J by 11 bases, 10 bases remained unmatched. The CDR3 here is CASSLGTGGFSAFF. CDR3 sequence (DNA): TGTGCCAGCAGCCTCGGGACAGGGGGCTTTTCGGCTTTCTTT.

CDR3 DNA sequence: TGCGCCAGCAGCCAAGGGGAGGGCATTACGTTCTTC. The encoded protein is CASSQGEGITFF. The rearrangement joins TRBV4-1 to TRBJ2-1; 7 bases agree with TRBD2. The CDR3 runs to 12 residues. V lost 1 base and J lost 15; bases outside the gene matches: 6. CDR1 is MGHRA and CDR2 is YSYEKL in the germline V gene.

In DNA form, the CDR3 reads TGTGCCAGTAGTATAGGAAAGGGCAATGAGCAGTTCTTC. Translating it yields CASSIGKGNEQFF. The V and J genes are TRBV19 and TRBJ2-1; D is undetermined. Germline CDR1 is LNHDA and CDR2 is SQIVND (reference sequence). This CDR3 contains 13 residues. V dropped 1 base and J dropped 6 bases, with 7 bases sitting between them.